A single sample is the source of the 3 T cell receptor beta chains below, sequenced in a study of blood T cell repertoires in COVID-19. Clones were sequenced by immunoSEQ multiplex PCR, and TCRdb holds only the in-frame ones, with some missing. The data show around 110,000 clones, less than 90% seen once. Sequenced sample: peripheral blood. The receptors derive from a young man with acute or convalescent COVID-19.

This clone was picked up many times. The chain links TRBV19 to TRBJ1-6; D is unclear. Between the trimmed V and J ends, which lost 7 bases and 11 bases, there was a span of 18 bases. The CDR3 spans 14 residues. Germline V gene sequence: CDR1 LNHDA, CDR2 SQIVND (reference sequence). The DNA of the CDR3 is TGTGCCAGTAACGGACCGGGAGGGCGCGCACCCCTCCACTTT. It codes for CASNGPGGRAPLHF.

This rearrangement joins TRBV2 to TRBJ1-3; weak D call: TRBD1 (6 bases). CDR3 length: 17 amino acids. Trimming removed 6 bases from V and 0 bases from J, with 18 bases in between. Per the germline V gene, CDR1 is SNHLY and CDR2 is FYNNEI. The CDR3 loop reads CASSRDGGGGSGNTIYF. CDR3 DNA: TGTGCCAGCAGCCGGGACGGAGGGGGGGGCTCTGGAAACACCATATATTTT.

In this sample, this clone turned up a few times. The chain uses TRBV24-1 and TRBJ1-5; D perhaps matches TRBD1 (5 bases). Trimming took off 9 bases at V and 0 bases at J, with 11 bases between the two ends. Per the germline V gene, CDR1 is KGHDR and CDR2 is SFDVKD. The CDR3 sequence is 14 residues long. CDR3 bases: TGTGCCACCGGGGAGGGGACTAGCAATCAGCCCCAGCATTTT. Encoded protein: CATGEGTSNQPQHF.